This entry lists 7 T cell receptor beta chains sequenced from one sample in a study of blood T cell repertoires in COVID-19. Clones were sequenced by immunoSEQ multiplex PCR, and TCRdb holds only the in-frame ones, with some missing. This table has over 85,000 clones, around 85% appearing once. The sequencing input was peripheral blood. These receptors all stem from a woman aged 80 or over with COVID-19, enrolled during active disease.

In its sample, this clone was seen once. The chain couples TRBV5-1 to TRBJ2-3, with TRBD1 matching 12 bases. Germline lookup yields CDR1 SGHRS and CDR2 YFSETQ. This CDR3 region has 15 residues. J was trimmed by 3 bases and V by 4 bases; bases with no gene match: 3. The CDR3: CASSTGQGATDTQYF. CDR3 bases: TGCGCCAGCAGCACGGGACAGGGGGCTACAGATACGCAGTATTTT.

This chain uses TRBV7-2 with TRBJ2-1; D is ambiguous. This CDR3 has 13 amino acids. V shed 6 bases and J shed 0 bases, with 6 bases lying between them. Germline V lookup: CDR1 SGHTA, CDR2 FQGNSA. Written as DNA, the CDR3 is TGTGCCAGCAGACTTTACTCCTACAATGAGCAGTTCTTC. Translated: CASRLYSYNEQFF. Full variable domain (rest looked up from reference TRBV7-2 and TRBJ2-1): GAGVSQSPSNKVTEKGKDVELRCDPISGHTALYWYRQSLGQGLEFLIYFQGNSAPDKSGLPSDRFSAERTGGSVSTLTIQRTQQEDSAVYLCASRLYSYNEQFFGPGTRLTVL.

The genes are TRBV15 and TRBJ1-6; D gene ambiguous. The CDR3 is made up of 15 amino acids. In germline, CDR1 is LNHNV, CDR2 YYDKDF (reference sequence). Trimming shortened V by 5 bases and J by 8 bases, and 16 bases separated the two germline ends. CDR3: CATSPQFLLDSPLHF. The CDR3 DNA sequence: TGTGCCACCAGCCCACAGTTTTTGTTGGATTCACCCCTCCACTTT.

The V gene is TRBV11-2, the J gene TRBJ2-7, with D perhaps matching TRBD2 (6 bases). Per the germline V gene, CDR1 is SGHAT and CDR2 is FQNNGV. The CDR3 consists of 16 residues. V dropped 3 bases and J dropped 0 bases, with 15 bases sitting between them. CDR3 residues: CASSFDLGLSSYEQYF. The CDR3 DNA reads as TGTGCCAGCAGCTTTGACCTGGGACTCTCCTCCTACGAGCAGTACTTC.

The chain couples TRBV5-1 to TRBJ2-3; the match to TRBD2 covers 8 bases. The V segment lost 9 bases and the J segment 8 bases; nucleotides outside the gene matches: 14. The CDR3 is made up of 14 amino acids. Germline values: CDR1 SGHRS, CDR2 YFSETQ. CDR3 loop: CATAAGEQVRTQYF. In DNA form, the CDR3 reads TGCGCCACCGCAGCGGGAGAACAGGTCCGTACGCAGTATTTT.

The chain carries TRBV3-1 (or the pseudogene TRBV3-2) and TRBJ2-5, with 9 bases lining up with TRBD2. After removal of 3 bases from V and 7 bases from J, the junction contained 12 bases not matched to a gene. The CDR3 is 16 residues long. Germline V CDR1 and CDR2: LGHDT, YNNKEL (reference sequence). The CDR3 loop reads CASSQSWASGTGTQYF. DNA of the CDR3: TGTGCCAGCAGCCAGTCGTGGGCTAGCGGGACGGGGACCCAGTACTTC.

The chain's CDR3 is CASSPEPTSRYTQYF. The CDR3 DNA reads TGTGCCAGCAGCCCCGAGCCGACTAGCAGATATACGCAGTATTTT. The chain carries TRBV11-2 and TRBJ2-3; 7 bases are shared with TRBD2. The CDR3 runs to 15 residues. CDR1 SGHAT and CDR2 FQNNGV come from the germline V gene. V shed 5 bases and J 7 bases; nucleotides not matched to a gene: 12.